A single sample is the source of the 27 T cell receptor beta chains below, sequenced in a study of blood T cell repertoires in COVID-19. Assay: immunoSEQ multiplex PCR; the TCRdb copy retains only in-frame clones and omits some. The sample has some 96,000 clones, 70% to 90% seen once; the top ten hold about an eighth. Source material: peripheral blood. The receptors come from a human donor in a cohort sampled during active COVID-19.

The chain uses TRBV6-1 and TRBJ1-1; D is possibly TRBD1 (6 bases). The CDR3 sequence is 18 residues long. V lost 4 bases to trimming and J lost 5 bases, with 26 bases between them. CDR1 and CDR2 from the germline V gene are MNHNS and SASEGT. The CDR3 region is CASSVTSGQGIFPTEAFF. CDR3 bases: TGTGCCAGCAGTGTTACTTCGGGTCAGGGGATATTCCCAACTGAAGCTTTCTTT.

The chain links TRBV12-3 or TRBV12-4 to TRBJ2-4; D uncertain. Trimming left V 5 bases short and J 7 bases short, with 12 bases between. The CDR3 spans 13 residues. The CDR3 bases are TGTGCCAGCAGTCCCCAGGTACCCAACATTCAGTACTTC. It encodes CASSPQVPNIQYF.

J is TRBJ2-7 and V is TRBV12-3 or TRBV12-4, with 7 bases matching TRBD1. Losses at the gene ends were 5 bases for V and 6 bases for J; bases not matched to a gene: 7. This CDR3 has 13 amino acids. The CDR3 is CASSIGQAGEQYF. CDR3 coding DNA: TGTGCCAGCAGTATTGGACAGGCGGGCGAGCAGTACTTC.

Concerning this clone: Sequence at one end of the junction differs from germline and may be a read error. The chain combines TRBV2 with TRBJ2-7; TRBD1 agrees at 9 bases. This CDR3 is built from 13 residues. The germline V gene has CDR1 SNHLY and CDR2 FYNNEI. In DNA form, the CDR3 reads TGTGCCAGCAGTGAACAGGGACAGGGCGAGAAGTACTTC. Encoded protein: CASSEQGQGEKYF.

The chain employs TRBV28 and TRBJ2-4, with D unresolved. The CDR3 is made up of 15 amino acids. Per the germline V gene, CDR1 is MDHEN and CDR2 is SYDVKM. Trimming stripped 2 bases from V and 4 bases from J, with 12 bases between. CDR3 region: CASSLAPATKNIQYF. The CDR3 DNA is TGTGCCAGCAGTTTAGCGCCCGCGACAAAAAACATTCAGTACTTC.

The chain couples TRBV18 to TRBJ1-1, with a weak D call TRBD1 (6 bases). The CDR3 sequence is 14 residues long. Germline V gives CDR1 KGHSH, CDR2 LQKENI. Trimming took 3 bases from V and 1 from J, leaving 9 bases between them. This chain's CDR3 is CASSPQTGNTEAFF. For the CDR3, the DNA is TGTGCCAGCTCACCCCAGACAGGGAACACTGAAGCTTTCTTT.

The chain links TRBV11-3 to TRBJ1-2, with 7 bases lining up with TRBD1. The germline V gene has CDR1 SGHNT and CDR2 YENEEA. V lost 2 bases, J lost 5 bases, and 8 bases stayed unmatched. This CDR3 contains 15 residues. The CDR3 loop is CASSLYRDREYGYTF. As DNA, the CDR3 is TGTGCCAGCAGCTTATACCGGGACAGAGAATATGGCTACACCTTC.

Remarks on this clone: The DNA is left out, because the CDR3 cannot be placed on it with certainty; the CDR3 is given as TCRdb lists it. V and J are TRBV11-2 and TRBJ1-3. The CDR3 is made up of 13 amino acids, end residues included. Germline lookup yields CDR1 SGHAT and CDR2 FQNNGV. CDR3 sequence: CASSFGEGNTIYF.

This clone was seen a handful of times. CDR3 DNA: TGTGCCAGCTCACCAGGGCAGGGGGCAAGGGAGACCCAGTACTTC. This translates into CASSPGQGARETQYF. The chain couples TRBV18 to TRBJ2-5, with 8 positions matching TRBD1. Germline CDR1 and CDR2: KGHSH and LQKENI. V lost 2 bases to trimming and J lost 5 bases; unmatched junction nucleotides: 7. The CDR3 sequence is 15 residues long.

V gene TRBV18 combines with J gene TRBJ2-7, with 10 bases that match TRBD2. Looked up from germline, CDR1 is KGHSH and CDR2 is LQKENI. The trim removed 2 bases at V and 3 bases at J, leaving 7 bases unmatched. The CDR3 has 16 residues. For the CDR3, the DNA is TGTGCCAGCTCACCAAATAGCGGGAGGTGGGTCTACGAGCAGTACTTC. This translates into CASSPNSGRWVYEQYF.

V usage is TRBV7-2 and J usage is TRBJ2-7; 7 positions match TRBD1. The CDR3 covers 15 residues. CDR1 is SGHTA, CDR2 FQGNSA, per germline. Germline trimming cut 3 bases from V and 0 bases from J; bases unmatched to any gene: 5. CDR3 nucleotides: TGTGCCAGCAGCTTCGGACAGGCCAACTCCTACGAGCAGTACTTC. This sequence encodes CASSFGQANSYEQYF.

The V call is TRBV20-1, the J call TRBJ2-7; 8 bases are shared with TRBD2. CDR1 DFQATT and CDR2 SNEGSKA come from the germline V gene (reference sequence). V shed 3 bases, J shed 2 bases, and the junction held 6 bases outside the gene matches. CDR3 size: 14 residues. In DNA form, the CDR3 reads TGCAGTGCTAGTCCCAACGGGGGGGCCTACGAGCAGTACTTC. The encoded protein is CSASPNGGAYEQYF.

This clone was seen a handful of times. The chain combines TRBV5-1 with TRBJ1-2; tentatively, D is TRBD1 (5 bases). Trimming stripped 7 bases from V and 0 bases from J, with 16 bases between. The CDR3 covers 15 residues. CDR1 is SGHRS and CDR2 is YFSETQ in the germline V gene. CDR3 sequence (DNA): TGCGCCAGCTTCCCACAAGGGGAGGCTAACTATGGCTACACCTTC. Translating it yields CASFPQGEANYGYTF.

The chain employs TRBV7-2 and TRBJ1-3; the D gene is possibly TRBD1 (5 bases). CDR3 size: 16 residues. V was trimmed by 5 bases and J by 0 bases, leaving 14 bases between them. Germline V gene sequence: CDR1 SGHTA, CDR2 FQGNSA. The chain's CDR3 is CASSQAGTYSGNTIYF. Here the CDR3 DNA reads TGTGCCAGCAGCCAGGCCGGGACTTACTCTGGAAACACCATATATTTT.

The CDR3 reads CASSFTSGTYNEQFF. The CDR3 DNA follows: TGTGCCAGCAGCTTTACTAGCGGGACCTACAATGAGCAGTTCTTC. This rearrangement joins TRBV11-2 to TRBJ2-1; 10 positions match TRBD2. The CDR3 is 15 amino acids. Germline V gene sequence: CDR1 SGHAT, CDR2 FQNNGV. V shed 3 bases, J shed 2 bases, and the junction held 1 base outside the gene matches.

This clone appeared a single time. This chain joins TRBV19 and TRBJ2-5; 7 bases are a match to TRBD1. The CDR3 covers 14 residues. Per germline, CDR1 LNHDA and CDR2 SQIVND (reference sequence). J gave up 4 bases and V 8 bases, and 10 bases lay outside the gene matches. The CDR3 sequence is CASGAGGNSETQYF. CDR3 nucleotide sequence: TGTGCCAGTGGGGCAGGGGGAAACTCAGAGACCCAGTACTTC.

V is TRBV5-1 and J is TRBJ1-5; possible D gene TRBD1, 6 bases. The CDR3 has 15 amino acids. The germline V gene has CDR1 SGHRS and CDR2 YFSETQ. Trimming removed 2 bases from V and 7 bases from J, with 16 bases in between. Written as DNA, the CDR3 is TGCGCCAGCAGCTTAGATACAGGGAGTGAACAGCCCCAGCATTTT. It is translated as CASSLDTGSEQPQHF. The whole variable domain, remainder taken from reference TRBV5-1 and TRBJ1-5, is KAGVTQTPRYLIKTRGQQVTLSCSPISGHRSVSWYQQTPGQGLQFLFEYFSETQRNKGNFPGRFSGRQFSNSRSEMNVSTLELGDSALYLCASSLDTGSEQPQHFGDGTRLSIL.

The genes are TRBV7-2 and TRBJ2-5; D may be TRBD2 (6 bases). Trimming removed 5 bases at V and 5 bases at J, with 15 bases between. Germline lookup yields CDR1 SGHTA and CDR2 FQGNSA. This CDR3 has 14 amino acids. The CDR3 DNA reads as TGTGCCAGCAGCGTCAAACTAGCTCCGGAGACCCAGTACTTC. The encoded protein is CASSVKLAPETQYF.

This clone has a single count. This rearrangement joins TRBV5-3 to TRBJ1-1; D possibly corresponds to TRBD1 (5 bases). TRBV5-3 has ORF status, its function being uncertain. CDR3 length: 16 amino acids. V lost 0 bases and J lost 0, with 12 bases in between. The CDR3 loop is CARSLGVLDMNTEAFF. In DNA, the CDR3 is TGTGCCAGAAGCTTGGGGGTACTGGACATGAACACTGAAGCTTTCTTT.

V gene TRBV20-1 combines with J gene TRBJ2-5, with D possibly matching TRBD2 (5 bases). This CDR3 spans 15 amino acids. With 3 bases removed from V and 1 base from J, the gap between germline ends came to 15 bases. Germline CDR1 reads DFQATT; CDR2 reads SNEGSKA (reference sequence). CDR3 nucleotides: TGCAGTGCTAGTCAACTAGGCCTCCTCCAAGAGACCCAGTACTTC. This gives the protein CSASQLGLLQETQYF.

This clone was seen just once. This chain links TRBV27 with TRBJ2-1, with 7 bases matching TRBD1. This CDR3 region has 15 residues. Per the germline V gene, CDR1 is MNHEY and CDR2 is SMNVEV (reference sequence). The V gene end was trimmed by 6 bases and the J gene end by 8 bases; junction bases not matched to a gene: 13. DNA for the CDR3: TGTGCCAGCAGCCCGAAACAGGGGATAGGCGATGAGCAGTTCTTC. It encodes CASSPKQGIGDEQFF.

The chain employs TRBV19 and TRBJ2-5; possibly TRBD2 for D (6 bases). CDR1 LNHDA and CDR2 SQIVND come from the germline V gene (reference sequence). The CDR3 consists of 16 residues. Trimming pared 2 bases from V and 3 bases from J, leaving 16 bases between. Here the CDR3 reads CASSIRLGGSEETQYF. CDR3 nucleotide sequence: TGTGCCAGTAGTATACGGCTGGGAGGCTCGGAAGAGACCCAGTACTTC.

This clone was recorded a few times. The rearrangement joins TRBV5-4 to TRBJ1-5; D not certain. Germline loops: CDR1 SGHNT, CDR2 YYREEE (reference sequence). V lost 0 bases and J lost 0, with 10 bases in between. The CDR3 covers 16 residues. DNA for the CDR3: TGTGCCAGCAGCTTGGGGGCCCCCGATAGCAATCAGCCCCAGCATTTT. It specifies CASSLGAPDSNQPQHF. Looking up the rest from reference TRBV5-4 and TRBJ1-5 gives the full variable domain: ETGVTQSPTHLIKTRGQQVTLRCSSQSGHNTVSWYQQALGQGPQFIFQYYREEENGRGNFPPRFSGLQFPNYSSELNVNALELDDSALYLCASSLGAPDSNQPQHFGDGTRLSIL.

The chain links TRBV4-3 to TRBJ2-3; maybe TRBD2 (6 bases). V lost 1 base to trimming and J lost 7 bases, with 15 bases between them. From germline, CDR1 is LGHNA and CDR2 YSLEER. This CDR3 has 15 residues. The CDR3 here is CASSQGVAGQYTQYF. Written as DNA, the CDR3 is TGCGCCAGCAGCCAAGGGGTTGCGGGGCAGTATACGCAGTATTTT.

The chain joins TRBV28 to TRBJ1-4, with 7 nucleotides matching TRBD1. Germline values: CDR1 MDHEN, CDR2 SYDVKM. The CDR3 loop spans 16 amino acids. V lost 1 base to trimming and J lost 4 bases; unmatched junction nucleotides: 6. This CDR3 is CASSLFKAGGNEKLFF. DNA of the CDR3: TGTGCCAGCAGTTTATTTAAGGCAGGGGGTAATGAAAAACTGTTTTTT. Based on the CDR3 plus reference TRBV28 and TRBJ1-4, the full variable domain is DVKVTQSSRYLVKRTGEKVFLECVQDMDHENMFWYRQDPGLGLRLIYFSYDVKMKEKGDIPEGYSVSREKKERFSLILESASTNQTSMYLCASSLFKAGGNEKLFFGSGTQLSVL.

The chain has TRBV10-2 and TRBJ2-7; weak D call: TRBD1 (5 bases). This CDR3 comprises 15 residues. The V end lost 4 bases, the J end lost 4 bases, and 17 bases lay between the germline ends. Germline CDR1 reads WSHSY; CDR2 reads SAAADI. CDR3 DNA: TGCGCCAGCAGTGGGGGCCCTACGTCCCCGTACGAGCAGTACTTC. It yields the protein CASSGGPTSPYEQYF.

This chain uses TRBV6-5 with TRBJ2-7; 8 bases agree with TRBD1. The CDR3 spans 13 residues. The V gene's germline CDR1 is MNHEY and CDR2 SVGAGI. The V gene end was trimmed by 6 bases and the J gene end by 1 base; junction bases not matched to a gene: 2. The CDR3, as DNA: TGTGCCAGCAGAAGACAGGGGTCCTACGAGCAGTACTTC. This codes for CASRRQGSYEQYF.